This TCR beta chain was sequenced in a study of T cell responses to AZD1222 COVID-19 vaccine (dated by TCRdb to the early 2020s). About the study as a whole: Because spike-specific TCR depth and breadth did not differ between the two schedules, AZD1222 recipients who got a second dose at roughly 4 weeks were pooled with those who got a second dose at roughly 12 weeks. TCR sequencing was performed for about 240 trial participants, of whom some 200 were given two doses of AZD1222 and 26 were given two doses of MenACWY control vaccine. Trial participants were enrolled into age subgroups of 18-55, 56-69 and 70-plus years, which contained around 150, 29 and 61 TCR-sequenced participants, respectively.

The CDR3 regions of human TCRbeta chains were subjected to immunosequencing. In the source study's methods: TCRs in the repertoires were matched against a reference library of SARS-CoV-2-specific TCRs that had been generated with the MIRA antigen-specificity platform. Breadth was defined as the fraction of unique TCRs that were SARS-CoV-2-associated. Depth was defined as the fraction of total T cells that were SARS-CoV-2-associated. Using the MIRA data, each spike-specific TCR was mapped to the spike region that the TCR reacts to and placed in a CD4 or CD8 class. Log10-transformed breadth and depth values were compared by one-way ANOVA with Sidak's multiple comparisons tests. The clones in this table, taken by TCRdb from immuneACCESS, are in-frame only. Not every clone is retained; where verified, under half of the shortfall comes from an unresolved V gene, and the cause of the rest is unknown. That table gives V, J and clone size, and the DNA gave D and trimming. In this sample the table shows fewer than 150,000 clones, roughly 87% of which occur a single time. The biggest ten clones account for just under 10% of the sample.

In its sample, this clone was seen a few times. The antigen it binds to is not known. Within one base of it there is no much larger clone, and no base qualities were kept. Overall study results and their limits: Vaccine-associated CD4 TCRs spanned the whole spike protein, with dominant responses in regions 160-218 and 743-854. Because no day 14 peak-response samples were available, repertoires were characterized only after the peak T cell response. Most participants were white British and females outnumbered males, and the authors suggested that clonal diversity may have been underestimated. Only a handful of AZD1222 recipients were SARS-CoV-2 seropositive at baseline, limiting conclusions about previously exposed vaccinees. After two AZD1222 doses, both the breadth and the depth of spike-specific TCRs were significantly higher than at day 0 and than in MenACWY recipients. Epitopes outside the regions mutated in the B.1.351 and B.1.1.7 variants were reportedly recognized by nearly half of the unique spike-specific TCRs. The 56-69-year group was small, and its depth increase did not reach significance, likely because of low power.

The time point label of this sample denotes: baseline before first vaccination. The vaccinee samples were drawn from two UK trials, COV001 and COV002, one of which was a single-blind randomized controlled phase 2/3 trial testing AZD1222 (ChAdOx1 nCoV-19) in healthy adults. For TCRbeta chain sequencing, PBMC samples from trial participants were taken at day 0 and at day 28 after the second dose. The sample consisted of peripheral blood, taken on day 0 of AZD1222 vaccination. The sequence came from an adult in good health.

The CDR3 protein: CASSFRGGGYTF. The sequenced DNA is TGTGCCAGCAGTTTCAGGGGCGGTGGCTACACCTTC. The sequence is built from TRBV28 and TRBJ1-2, with a weak D call of TRBD1 (6 bases match). Between the V and J ends, shortened by 3 bases and 7 bases respectively, the junction contains 9 bases. The CDR3, cysteine through phenylalanine, is 12 amino acids long. CDR3 DNA only is kept here, 36 bases in frame from base 1. CDR1 and CDR2 are drawn from the germline V gene: MDHEN, SYDVKM.